This T cell receptor (beta chain) derives from a study of cytomegalovirus exposure and HLA in healthy donors. On the study more broadly: Counted in an early data release were about 85 million unique TCRs from HLA-typed donors.

The germline gives CDR1 SGHVS, CDR2 FQNEAQ. Trimming took off 2 bases at V and 0 bases at J, with 11 bases between the two ends. The CDR3 has 15 residues. The PCR employed 60 Vbeta primers together with 13 Jbeta primers. Data came from immunoSEQ multiplex PCR; TCRdb stores just in-frame clones and leaves some out. The sample consists of around 200,000 clones, almost 80% of them appearing once. This TCR was sampled from a man aged 18 to 29 in good health and CMV-seronegative. The sequencing sample was made of PBMCs. The chain has TRBV7-8 and TRBJ2-7; a possible D gene is TRBD2 (5 bases). CDR3 nucleotide sequence: TGTGCCAGCAGCTTAAAAAGCGGTTACTCCTACGAGCAGTACTTC. Its protein product is CASSLKSGYSYEQYF.